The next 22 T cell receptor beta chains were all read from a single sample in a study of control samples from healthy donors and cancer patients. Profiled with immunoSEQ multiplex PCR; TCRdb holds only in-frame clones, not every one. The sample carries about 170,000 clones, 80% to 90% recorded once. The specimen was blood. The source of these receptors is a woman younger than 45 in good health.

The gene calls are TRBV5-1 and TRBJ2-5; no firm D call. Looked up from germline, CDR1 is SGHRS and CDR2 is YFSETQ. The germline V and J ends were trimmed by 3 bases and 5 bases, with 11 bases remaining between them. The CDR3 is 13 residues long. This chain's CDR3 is CASSSGQSETQYF. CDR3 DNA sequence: TGCGCCAGCAGCTCTGGCCAGAGTGAGACCCAGTACTTC.

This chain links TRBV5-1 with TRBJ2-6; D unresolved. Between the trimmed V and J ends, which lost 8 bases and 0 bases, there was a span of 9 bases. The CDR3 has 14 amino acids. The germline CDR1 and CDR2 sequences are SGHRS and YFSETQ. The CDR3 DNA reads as TGCGCCAGTAAAAGATACTCTGGGGCCAACGTCCTGACTTTC. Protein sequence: CASKRYSGANVLTF.

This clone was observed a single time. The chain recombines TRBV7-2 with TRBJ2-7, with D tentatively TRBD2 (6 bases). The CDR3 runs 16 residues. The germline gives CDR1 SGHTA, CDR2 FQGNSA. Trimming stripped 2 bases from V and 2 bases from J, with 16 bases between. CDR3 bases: TGTGCCAGCAGCTTACTTTCGGGAGCGAATACCTACGAGCAGTACTTC. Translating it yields CASSLLSGANTYEQYF.

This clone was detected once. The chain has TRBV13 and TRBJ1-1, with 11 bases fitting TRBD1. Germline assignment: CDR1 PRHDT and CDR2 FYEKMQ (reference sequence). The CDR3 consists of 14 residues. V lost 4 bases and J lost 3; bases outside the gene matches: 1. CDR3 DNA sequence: TGTGCCAGCAGCTCGGGACAGGGGGACACTGAAGCTTTCTTT. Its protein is CASSSGQGDTEAFF.

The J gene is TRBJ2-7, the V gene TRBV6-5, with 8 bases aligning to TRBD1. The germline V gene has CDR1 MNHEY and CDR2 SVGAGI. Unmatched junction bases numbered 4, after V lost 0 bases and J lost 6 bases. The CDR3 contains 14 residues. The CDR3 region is CASSYSGRGLEQYF. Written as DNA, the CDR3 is TGTGCCAGCAGTTACTCGGGCAGGGGGCTCGAGCAGTACTTC.

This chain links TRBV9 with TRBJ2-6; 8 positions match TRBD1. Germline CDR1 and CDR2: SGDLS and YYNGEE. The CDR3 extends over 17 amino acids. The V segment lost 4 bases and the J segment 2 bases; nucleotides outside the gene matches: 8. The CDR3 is CASSPRTGKAGANVLTF. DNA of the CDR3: TGTGCCAGCAGCCCCCGGACAGGGAAAGCTGGGGCCAACGTCCTGACTTTC.

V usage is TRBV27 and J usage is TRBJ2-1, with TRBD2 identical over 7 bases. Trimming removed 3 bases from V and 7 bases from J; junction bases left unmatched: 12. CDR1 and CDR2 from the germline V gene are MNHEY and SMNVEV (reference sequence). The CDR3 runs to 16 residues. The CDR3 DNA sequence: TGTGCCAGCAGTTTCCCAGGACTAGGTGCCGGTAATGAGCAGTTCTTC. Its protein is CASSFPGLGAGNEQFF.

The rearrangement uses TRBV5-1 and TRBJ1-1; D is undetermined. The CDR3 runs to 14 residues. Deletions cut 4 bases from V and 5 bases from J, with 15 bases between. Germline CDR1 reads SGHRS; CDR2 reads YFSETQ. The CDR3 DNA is TGCGCCAGCAGCCTCCGGACGGGAGTGACTGAAGCTTTCTTT. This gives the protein CASSLRTGVTEAFF.

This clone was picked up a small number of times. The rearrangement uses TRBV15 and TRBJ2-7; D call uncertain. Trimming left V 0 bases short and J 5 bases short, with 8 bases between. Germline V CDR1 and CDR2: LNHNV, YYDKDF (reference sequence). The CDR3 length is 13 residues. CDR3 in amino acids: CATSRDRPDEQYF. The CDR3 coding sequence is TGTGCCACCAGCAGAGATCGACCGGACGAGCAGTACTTC.

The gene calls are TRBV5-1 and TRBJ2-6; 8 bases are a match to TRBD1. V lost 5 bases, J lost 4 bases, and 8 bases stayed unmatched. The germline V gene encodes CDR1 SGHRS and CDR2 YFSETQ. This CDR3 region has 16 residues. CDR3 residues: CASSLQGAVGANVLTF. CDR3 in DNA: TGCGCCAGCAGTCTTCAGGGGGCTGTGGGGGCCAACGTCCTGACTTTC.

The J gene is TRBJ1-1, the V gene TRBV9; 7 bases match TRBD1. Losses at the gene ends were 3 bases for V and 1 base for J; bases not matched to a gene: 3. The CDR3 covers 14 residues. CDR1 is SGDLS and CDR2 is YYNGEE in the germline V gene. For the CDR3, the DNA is TGTGCCAGCAGCGCGGACAGGACGAACACTGAAGCTTTCTTT. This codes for CASSADRTNTEAFF.

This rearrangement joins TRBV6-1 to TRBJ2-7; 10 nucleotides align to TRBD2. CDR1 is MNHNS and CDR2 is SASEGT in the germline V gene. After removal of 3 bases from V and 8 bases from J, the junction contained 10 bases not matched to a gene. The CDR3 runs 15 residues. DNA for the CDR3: TGTGCCAGCAGTGAGGGTTCCCTAGCGGGAGTCAAGCAGTACTTC. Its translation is CASSEGSLAGVKQYF.

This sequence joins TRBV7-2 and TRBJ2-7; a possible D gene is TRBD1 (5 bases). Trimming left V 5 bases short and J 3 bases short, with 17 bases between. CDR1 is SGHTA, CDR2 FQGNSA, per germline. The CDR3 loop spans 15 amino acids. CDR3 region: CASSPDHRSLYEQYF. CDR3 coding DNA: TGTGCCAGCAGCCCGGATCACAGGAGCCTCTACGAGCAGTACTTC.

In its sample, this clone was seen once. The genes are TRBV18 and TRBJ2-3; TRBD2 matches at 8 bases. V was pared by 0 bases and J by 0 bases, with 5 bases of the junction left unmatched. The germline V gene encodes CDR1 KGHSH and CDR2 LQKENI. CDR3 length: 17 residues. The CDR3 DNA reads TGTGCCAGCTCACCACCTCTCGGGGGGGATAGCACAGATACGCAGTATTTT. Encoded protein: CASSPPLGGDSTDTQYF. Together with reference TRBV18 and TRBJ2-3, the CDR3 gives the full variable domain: NAGVMQNPRHLVRRRGQEARLRCSPMKGHSHVYWYRQLPEEGLKFMVYLQKENIIDESGMPKERFSAEFPKEGPSILRIQQVVRGDSAAYFCASSPPLGGDSTDTQYFGPGTRLTVL.

For the CDR3, the DNA is TGCGCCAGCAGCTTGTTGGGGGGAGGAAAGTCAGAGACCCAGTACTTC. Protein product: CASSLLGGGKSETQYF. This chain uses TRBV5-1 with TRBJ2-5; tentatively, D is TRBD2 (6 bases). The CDR3 sequence is 16 residues long. Germline V gene lookup returns CDR1 SGHRS and CDR2 YFSETQ. Trimming removed 1 base from V and 4 bases from J, with 17 bases in between.

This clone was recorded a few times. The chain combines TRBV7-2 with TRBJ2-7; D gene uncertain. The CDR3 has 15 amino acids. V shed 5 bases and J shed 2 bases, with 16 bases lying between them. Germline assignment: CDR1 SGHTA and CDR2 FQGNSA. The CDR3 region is CASSLVMGTTYEQYF. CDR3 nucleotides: TGTGCCAGCAGCCTCGTTATGGGTACCACCTACGAGCAGTACTTC.

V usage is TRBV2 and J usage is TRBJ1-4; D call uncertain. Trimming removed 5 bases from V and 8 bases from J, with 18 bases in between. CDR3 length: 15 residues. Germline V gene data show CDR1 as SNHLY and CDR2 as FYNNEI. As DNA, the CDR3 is TGTGCCAGCAGTAAAAGCCCCTTAAGAGACGAAAAACTGTTTTTT. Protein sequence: CASSKSPLRDEKLFF.

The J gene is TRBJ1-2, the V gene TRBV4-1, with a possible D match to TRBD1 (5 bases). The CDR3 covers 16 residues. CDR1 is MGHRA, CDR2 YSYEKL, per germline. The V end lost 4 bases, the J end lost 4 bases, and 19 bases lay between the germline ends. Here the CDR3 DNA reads TGCGCCAGCAGCCTCCAGCCGGAGGGGTTAGGCTATGGCTACACCTTC. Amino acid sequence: CASSLQPEGLGYGYTF.

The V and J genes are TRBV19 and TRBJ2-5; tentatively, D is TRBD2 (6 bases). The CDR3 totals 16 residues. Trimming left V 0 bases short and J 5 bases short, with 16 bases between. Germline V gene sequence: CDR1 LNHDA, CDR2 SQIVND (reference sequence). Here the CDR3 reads CASSIEQRQGGETQYF. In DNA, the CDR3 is TGTGCCAGTAGTATAGAACAGCGTCAAGGAGGGGAGACCCAGTACTTC.

CDR3 coding DNA: TGTGCCAGCAGCTTAGGGACTAGCGGGGGTAATACGCAGTATTTT. It codes for CASSLGTSGGNTQYF. J is TRBJ2-3 and V is TRBV11-2; 13 bases are shared with TRBD2. The CDR3 totals 15 residues. V was pared by 1 base and J by 7 bases, with 2 bases of the junction left unmatched. Germline V gene lookup returns CDR1 SGHAT and CDR2 FQNNGV.

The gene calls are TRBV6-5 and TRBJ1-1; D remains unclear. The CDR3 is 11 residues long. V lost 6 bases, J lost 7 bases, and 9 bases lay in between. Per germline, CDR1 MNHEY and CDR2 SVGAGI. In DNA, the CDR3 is TGTGCCAGCAGCCTCAAGAGTGAAGCTTTCTTT. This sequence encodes CASSLKSEAFF.

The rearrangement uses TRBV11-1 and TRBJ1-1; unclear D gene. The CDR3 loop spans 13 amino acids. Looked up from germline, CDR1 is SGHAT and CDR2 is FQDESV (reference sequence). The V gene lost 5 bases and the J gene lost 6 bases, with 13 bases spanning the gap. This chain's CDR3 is CASSPRSLAEAFF. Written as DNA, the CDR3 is TGTGCCAGCAGCCCCCGGAGCCTCGCTGAAGCTTTCTTT.